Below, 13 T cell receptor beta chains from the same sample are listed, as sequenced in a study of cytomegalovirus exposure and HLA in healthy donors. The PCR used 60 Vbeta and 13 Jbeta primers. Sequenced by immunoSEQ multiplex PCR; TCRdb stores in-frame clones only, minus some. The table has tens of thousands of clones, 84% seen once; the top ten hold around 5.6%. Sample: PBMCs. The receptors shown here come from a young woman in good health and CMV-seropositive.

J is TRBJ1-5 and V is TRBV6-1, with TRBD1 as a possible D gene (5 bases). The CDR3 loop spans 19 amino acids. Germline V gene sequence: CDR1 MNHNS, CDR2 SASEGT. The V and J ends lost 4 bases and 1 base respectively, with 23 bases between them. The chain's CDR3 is CASSVGRGRDAESNQPQHF. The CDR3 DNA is TGTGCCAGCAGTGTCGGTAGGGGCAGGGATGCTGAAAGCAATCAGCCCCAGCATTTT.

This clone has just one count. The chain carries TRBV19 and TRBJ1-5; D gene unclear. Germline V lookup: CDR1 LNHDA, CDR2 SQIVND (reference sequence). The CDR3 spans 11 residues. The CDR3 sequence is CATGRVQPQHF. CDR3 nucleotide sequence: TGTGCAACGGGTAGAGTTCAGCCCCAGCATTTT.

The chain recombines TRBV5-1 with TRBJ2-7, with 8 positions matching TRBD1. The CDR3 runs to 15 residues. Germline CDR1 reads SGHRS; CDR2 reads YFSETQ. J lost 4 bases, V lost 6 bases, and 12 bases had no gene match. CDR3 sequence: CASNTGAGGNYEQYF. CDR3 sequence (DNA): TGCGCCAGCAATACGGGGGCAGGGGGCAATTACGAGCAGTACTTC.

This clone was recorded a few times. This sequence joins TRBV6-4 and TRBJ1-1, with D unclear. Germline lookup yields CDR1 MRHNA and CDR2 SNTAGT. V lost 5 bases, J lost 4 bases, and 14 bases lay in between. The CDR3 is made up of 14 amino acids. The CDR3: CASSRDIESTEAFF. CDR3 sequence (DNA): TGTGCCAGCAGTCGCGATATTGAGAGCACTGAAGCTTTCTTT.

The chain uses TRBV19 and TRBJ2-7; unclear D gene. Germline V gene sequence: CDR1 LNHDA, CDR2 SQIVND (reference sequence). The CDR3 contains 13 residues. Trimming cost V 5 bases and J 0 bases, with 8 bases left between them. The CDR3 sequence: CASSAFGSYEQYF. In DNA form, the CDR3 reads TGTGCCAGTAGTGCGTTCGGCTCCTACGAGCAGTACTTC.

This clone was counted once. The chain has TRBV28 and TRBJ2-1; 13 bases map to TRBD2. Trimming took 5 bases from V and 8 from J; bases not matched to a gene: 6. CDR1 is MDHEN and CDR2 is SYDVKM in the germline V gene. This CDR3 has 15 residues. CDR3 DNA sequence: TGTGCCAGCAGTGGGTGGACTAGCGGGAGTGATGAGCAGTTCTTC. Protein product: CASSGWTSGSDEQFF. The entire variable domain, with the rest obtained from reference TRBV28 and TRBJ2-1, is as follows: DVKVTQSSRYLVKRTGEKVFLECVQDMDHENMFWYRQDPGLGLRLIYFSYDVKMKEKGDIPEGYSVSREKKERFSLILESASTNQTSMYLCASSGWTSGSDEQFFGPGTRLTVL.

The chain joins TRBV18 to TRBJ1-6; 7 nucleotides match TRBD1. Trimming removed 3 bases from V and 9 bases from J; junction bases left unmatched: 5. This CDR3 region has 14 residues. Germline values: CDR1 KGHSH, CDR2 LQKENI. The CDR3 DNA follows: TGTGCCAGCTCACCGCGACAGGGAGGTTCACCCCTCCACTTT. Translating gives CASSPRQGGSPLHF.

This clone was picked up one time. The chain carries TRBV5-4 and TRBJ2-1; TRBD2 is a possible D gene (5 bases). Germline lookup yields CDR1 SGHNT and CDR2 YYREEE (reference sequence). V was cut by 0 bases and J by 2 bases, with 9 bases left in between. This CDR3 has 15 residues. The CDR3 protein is CASSLDRGTYNEQFF. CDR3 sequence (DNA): TGTGCCAGCAGCTTGGATCGGGGAACCTACAATGAGCAGTTCTTC.

The CDR3 sequence is CASSKMDRSNEKLFF. For the CDR3, the DNA is TGTGCCAGCAGTAAAATGGACAGAAGTAATGAAAAACTGTTTTTT. This sequence joins TRBV14 and TRBJ1-4; possibly TRBD1 for D (6 bases). This CDR3 is built from 15 residues. Germline V CDR1 and CDR2: SGHDN, FVKESK. V dropped 6 bases and J dropped 4 bases, with 15 bases sitting between them.

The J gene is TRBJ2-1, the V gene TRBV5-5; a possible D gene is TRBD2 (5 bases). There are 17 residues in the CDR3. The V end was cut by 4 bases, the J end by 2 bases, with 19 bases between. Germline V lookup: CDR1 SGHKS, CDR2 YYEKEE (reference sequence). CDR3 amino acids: CASSPLRVGITYNEQFF. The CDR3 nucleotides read TGTGCCAGCAGCCCCCTTCGAGTCGGGATTACCTACAATGAGCAGTTCTTC. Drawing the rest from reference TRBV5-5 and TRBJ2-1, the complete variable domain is DAGVTQSPTHLIKTRGQQVTLRCSPISGHKSVSWYQQVLGQGPQFIFQYYEKEERGRGNFPDRFSARQFPNYSSELNVNALLLGDSALYLCASSPLRVGITYNEQFFGPGTRLTVL.

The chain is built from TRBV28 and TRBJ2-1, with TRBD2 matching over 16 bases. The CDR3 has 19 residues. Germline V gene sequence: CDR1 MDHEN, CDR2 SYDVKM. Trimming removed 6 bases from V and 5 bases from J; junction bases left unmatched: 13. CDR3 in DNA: TGTGCCAGCAGGAACTTGGGACTAGCGGGAGGGTGGTTCGACAATGAGCAGTTCTTC. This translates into CASRNLGLAGGWFDNEQFF.

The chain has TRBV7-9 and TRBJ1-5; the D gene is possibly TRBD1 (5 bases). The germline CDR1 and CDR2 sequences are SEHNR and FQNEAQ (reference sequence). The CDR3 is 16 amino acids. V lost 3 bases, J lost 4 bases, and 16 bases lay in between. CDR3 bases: TGTGCCAGCAGCTTGGAAGGAGGGGTGGGGAATCAGCCCCAGCATTTT. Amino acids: CASSLEGGVGNQPQHF.

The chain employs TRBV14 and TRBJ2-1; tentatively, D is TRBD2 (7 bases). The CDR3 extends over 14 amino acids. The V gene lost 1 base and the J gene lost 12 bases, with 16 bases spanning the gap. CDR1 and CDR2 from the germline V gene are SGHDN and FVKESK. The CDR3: CASSQVRGPRAQFF. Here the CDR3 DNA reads TGTGCCAGCAGCCAAGTGCGGGGGCCCCGGGCGCAGTTCTTC.